This TCR beta chain was retrieved from a study of molecular identifiers for immune sequencing clone quantification listed by TCRdb under 2018. As for the study more broadly: For a replicate experiment, RNA from approximately 20,000 or 100,000 naive CD8 T cells was divided into five aliquots, and four of the five aliquots were sequenced. CD8 T cells were used in a methods study to benchmark molecular-identifier clustering-based TCR repertoire sequencing (MIDCIRS) and TCR RNA copy counting. The full study reports these points: Even against a background of roughly 1 million naive CD8 T cells, spiked-in Jurkat TCR RNA amounting to a single cell's worth was reported to be detectable. Naive libraries contained spiked-in Jurkat TCR RNA (roughly 10 copies' worth), which is not part of the donor repertoire. Highly expanded clone sizes could be underestimated because identical TCR molecules may share a barcode. Approximately 3 recovered TCR RNA copies per cell were obtained by modeling, versus approximately 10 by digital PCR, implying a capture efficiency of 30% to 35%. Without barcode sub-clustering, chimeric consensus sequences inflated TCR diversity; chimeras reached as high as 47%. In CMV-specific effector cells, clones with more than 20 RNA copies contained over 99% of molecules, whereas in naive cells such clones contained under 1% of molecules.

Libraries of naive CD8 T cells were built from about 20,000 to 1,000,000 sorted cells, with 10%, 30% or 50% of the purified RNA used. On a BD FACSAria II, naive CD8 T cells were FACS-sorted as CD8+CD4-CCR7+CD45RA+ and collected into RLT Plus buffer. To test detection sensitivity, Jurkat RNA equal to ten TCR copies was added to samples of roughly 17,000-1,100,000 naive CD8 T cells. Enrichment of CD8 T cells was performed with RosetteSep CD8+ T Cell Enrichment Cocktail and Ficoll-Paque, after which ACK red cell lysis was carried out. The germline V gene encodes CDR1 DFQATT and CDR2 SNEGSKA (reference sequence). Relative to germline, V is missing 6 bases and J is missing 4 bases, with 10 bases of the junction outside any gene match. Inclusive of the bounding cysteine and phenylalanine, the CDR3 is 14 residues long. The CDR3 DNA has 42 bases and is translated from base 1. Receptors were amplified or captured by PCR. This sample was sequenced with a NextSeq 500. Preparation of bulk TCR libraries followed a previously described approach, with the TCR primers listed in Table S5. Purification of total RNA was performed with the Qiagen AllPrep DNA/RNA kit. Before any analysis, reads coming from multiple sequencing runs of the same library were combined into one pool. The original pipeline was this. Reads were retained only if an exact TCR constant sequence was present, and the retained reads were trimmed to 150 nt and grouped according to their 12-nt molecular barcodes. Reads inside each barcode group were sub-clustered using a 15% Levenshtein threshold, and a quality-weighted consensus sequence was constructed for each RNA molecule. Non-functional sequences were removed, as were lower-count sequences one edit away from another. Barcode sub-clusters with fewer than 20% of the maximum read count were removed, based on fitting two negative binomial distributions. TCRdb took the public reads, trimmed them with fastp at Q25, ran MiXCR for clone calling and kept in-frame beta chains. Rows are combined by CDR3 protein, so each entry shows the most common genes and DNA. The authors' filters were not applied to this entry. The sample has about 320,000 distinct CDR3 sequences on record, about 22% of them singletons. Jointly, the top ten make up about 0.71% of the sample.

Turning to this clonotype: What antigen it recognizes has not been identified. Base qualities were left out, and no much larger clone turns up one base away.

Recombination linked TRBV20-1 to TRBJ2-3, with 7 junctional bases fitting TRBD2. The receptor was derived from a human donor in good health. Some libraries in this study had Jurkat cell RNA spiked in. Material for sequencing was naive CD8+ T cells from blood, with Jurkat cell RNA spiked in. Read against the paper, the sample's cell subset or site label means: FACS-sorted CD8+CD4-CCR7+CD45RA+ naive T cells. CDR3 sequence: CSAWMAGDPDTQYF. The bases are TGCAGTGCCTGGATGGCGGGAGACCCAGATACGCAGTATTTT.